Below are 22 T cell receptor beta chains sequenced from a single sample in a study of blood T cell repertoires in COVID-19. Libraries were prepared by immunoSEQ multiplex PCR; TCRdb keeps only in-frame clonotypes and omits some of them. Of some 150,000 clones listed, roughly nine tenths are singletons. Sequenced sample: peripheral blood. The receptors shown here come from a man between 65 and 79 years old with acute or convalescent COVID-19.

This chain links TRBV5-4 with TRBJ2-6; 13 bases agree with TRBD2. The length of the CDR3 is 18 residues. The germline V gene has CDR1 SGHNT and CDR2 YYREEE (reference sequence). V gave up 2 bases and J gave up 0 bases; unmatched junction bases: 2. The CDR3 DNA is TGTGCCAGCAGCTTCGGGACTAGCGGGGACTCTGGGGCCAACGTCCTGACTTTC. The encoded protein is CASSFGTSGDSGANVLTF.

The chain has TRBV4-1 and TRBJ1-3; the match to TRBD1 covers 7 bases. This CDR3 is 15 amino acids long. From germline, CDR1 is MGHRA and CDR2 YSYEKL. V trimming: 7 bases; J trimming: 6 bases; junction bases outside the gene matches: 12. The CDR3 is CASTPLRGPVNTIYF. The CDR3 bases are TGCGCCAGCACCCCTCTGAGGGGGCCGGTAAACACCATATATTTT.

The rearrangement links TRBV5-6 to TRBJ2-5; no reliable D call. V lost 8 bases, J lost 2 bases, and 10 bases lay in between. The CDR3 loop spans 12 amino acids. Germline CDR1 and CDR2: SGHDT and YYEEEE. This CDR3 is CASQQLQETQYF. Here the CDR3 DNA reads TGTGCCAGTCAACAGCTTCAAGAGACCCAGTACTTC.

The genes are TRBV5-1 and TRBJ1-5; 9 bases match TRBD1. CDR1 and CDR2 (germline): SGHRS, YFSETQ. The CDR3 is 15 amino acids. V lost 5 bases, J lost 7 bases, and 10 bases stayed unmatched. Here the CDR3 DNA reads TGCGCCAGCAGACGGGGACAGGGAGAACGACAGCCCCAGCATTTT. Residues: CASRRGQGERQPQHF.

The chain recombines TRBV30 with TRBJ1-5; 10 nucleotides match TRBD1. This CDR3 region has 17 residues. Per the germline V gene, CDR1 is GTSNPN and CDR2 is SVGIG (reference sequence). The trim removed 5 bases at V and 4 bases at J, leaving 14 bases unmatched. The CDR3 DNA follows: TGTGCCTGGGTTGATTCCTCCGGGACAGGGGTTAATCAGCCCCAGCATTTT. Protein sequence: CAWVDSSGTGVNQPQHF.

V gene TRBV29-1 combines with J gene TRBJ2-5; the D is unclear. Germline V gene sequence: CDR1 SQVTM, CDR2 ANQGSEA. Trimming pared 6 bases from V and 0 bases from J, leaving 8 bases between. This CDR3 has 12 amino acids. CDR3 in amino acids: CSVDKYQETQYF. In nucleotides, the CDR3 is TGCAGCGTCGACAAGTACCAAGAGACCCAGTACTTC.

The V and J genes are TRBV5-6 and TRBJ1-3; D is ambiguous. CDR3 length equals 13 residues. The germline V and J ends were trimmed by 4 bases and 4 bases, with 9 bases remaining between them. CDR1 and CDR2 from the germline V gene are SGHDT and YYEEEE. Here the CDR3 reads CASSREFGNTIYF. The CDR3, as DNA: TGTGCCAGCAGCAGGGAGTTCGGAAACACCATATATTTT.

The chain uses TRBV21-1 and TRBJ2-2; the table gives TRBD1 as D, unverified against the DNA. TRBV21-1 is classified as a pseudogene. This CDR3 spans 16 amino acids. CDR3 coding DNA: TGTGCCAGCAGCAAGATAAGGGACAGGGGAGTCGGGGAGCTGTTTTTT. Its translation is CASSKIRDRGVGELFF.

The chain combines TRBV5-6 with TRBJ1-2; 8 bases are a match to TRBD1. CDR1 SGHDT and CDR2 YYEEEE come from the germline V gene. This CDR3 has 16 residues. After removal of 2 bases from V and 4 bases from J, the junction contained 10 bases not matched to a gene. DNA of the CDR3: TGTGCCAGCAGCTTACTACAGGGGGGAAGGGGCTATGGCTACACCTTC. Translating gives CASSLLQGGRGYGYTF.

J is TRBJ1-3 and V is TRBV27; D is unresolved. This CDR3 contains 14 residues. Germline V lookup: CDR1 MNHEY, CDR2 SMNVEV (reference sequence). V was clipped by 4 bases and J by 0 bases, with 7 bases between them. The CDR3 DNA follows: TGTGCCAGCAGTTCCCACAGCTCTGGAAACACCATATATTTT. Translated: CASSSHSSGNTIYF.

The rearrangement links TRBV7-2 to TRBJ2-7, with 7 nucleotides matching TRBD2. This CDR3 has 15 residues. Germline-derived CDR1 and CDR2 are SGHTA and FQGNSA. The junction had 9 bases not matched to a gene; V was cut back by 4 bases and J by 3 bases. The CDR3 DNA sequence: TGTGCCAGCAGCTCACCGAGCGGGGTTTTCTACGAGCAGTACTTC. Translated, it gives CASSSPSGVFYEQYF.

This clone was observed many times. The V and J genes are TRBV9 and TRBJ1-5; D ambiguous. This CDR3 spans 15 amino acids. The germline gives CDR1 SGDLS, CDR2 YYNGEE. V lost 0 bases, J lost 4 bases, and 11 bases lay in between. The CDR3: CASSVGFSLNQPQHF. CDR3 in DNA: TGTGCCAGCAGCGTAGGTTTCAGTTTGAATCAGCCCCAGCATTTT.

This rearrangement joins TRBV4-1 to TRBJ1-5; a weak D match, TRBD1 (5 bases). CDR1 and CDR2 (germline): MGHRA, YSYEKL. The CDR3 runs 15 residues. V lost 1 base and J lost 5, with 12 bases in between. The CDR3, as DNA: TGCGCCAGCAGCCAAGTGTCGACAGATCATCAGCCCCAGCATTTT. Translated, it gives CASSQVSTDHQPQHF.

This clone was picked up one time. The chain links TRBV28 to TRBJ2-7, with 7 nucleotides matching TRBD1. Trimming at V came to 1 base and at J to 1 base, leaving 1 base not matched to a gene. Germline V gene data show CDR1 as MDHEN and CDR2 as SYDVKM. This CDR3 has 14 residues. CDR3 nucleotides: TGTGCCAGCAGTTTATCGGACAGGTCCTACGAGCAGTACTTC. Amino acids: CASSLSDRSYEQYF.

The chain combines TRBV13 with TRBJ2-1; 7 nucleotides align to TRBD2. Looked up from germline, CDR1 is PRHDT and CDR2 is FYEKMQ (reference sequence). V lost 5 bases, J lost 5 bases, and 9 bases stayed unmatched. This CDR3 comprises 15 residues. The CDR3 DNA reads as TGTGCCAGCAGCAAAAATTGGGGGGGAAACAATGAGCAGTTCTTC. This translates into CASSKNWGGNNEQFF.

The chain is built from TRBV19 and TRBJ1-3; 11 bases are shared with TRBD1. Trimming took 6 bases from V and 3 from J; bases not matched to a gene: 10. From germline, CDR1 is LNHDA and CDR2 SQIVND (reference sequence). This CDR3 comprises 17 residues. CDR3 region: CASSNFRDRGSGNTIYF. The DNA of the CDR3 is TGTGCCAGTAGCAACTTTCGGGACAGGGGGAGTGGAAACACCATATATTTT.

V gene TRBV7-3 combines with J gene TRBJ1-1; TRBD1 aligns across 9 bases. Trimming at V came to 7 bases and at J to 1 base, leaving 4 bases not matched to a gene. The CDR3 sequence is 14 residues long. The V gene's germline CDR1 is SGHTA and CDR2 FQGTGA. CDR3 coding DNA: TGTGCCAGCAAGCGGGGACAGGGGAACACTGAAGCTTTCTTT. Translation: CASKRGQGNTEAFF. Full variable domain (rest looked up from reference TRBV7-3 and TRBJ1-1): GAGVSQTPSNKVTEKGKYVELRCDPISGHTALYWYRQSLGQGPEFLIYFQGTGAADDSGLPNDRFFAVRPEGSVSTLKIQRTERGDSAVYLCASKRGQGNTEAFFGQGTRLTVV.

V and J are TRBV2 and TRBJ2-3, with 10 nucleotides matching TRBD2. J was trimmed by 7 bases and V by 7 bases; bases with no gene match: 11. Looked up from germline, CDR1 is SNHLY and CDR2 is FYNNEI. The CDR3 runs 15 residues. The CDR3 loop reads CASKSQREGLHTQYF. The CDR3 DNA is TGTGCCAGCAAATCCCAGCGGGAGGGTCTCCATACGCAGTATTTT.

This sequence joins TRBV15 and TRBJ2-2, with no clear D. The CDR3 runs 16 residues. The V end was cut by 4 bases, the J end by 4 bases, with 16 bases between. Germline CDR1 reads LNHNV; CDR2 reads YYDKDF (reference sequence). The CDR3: CATSTRNWAVTGELFF. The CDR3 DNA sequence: TGTGCCACCAGCACAAGAAACTGGGCAGTCACCGGGGAGCTGTTTTTT.

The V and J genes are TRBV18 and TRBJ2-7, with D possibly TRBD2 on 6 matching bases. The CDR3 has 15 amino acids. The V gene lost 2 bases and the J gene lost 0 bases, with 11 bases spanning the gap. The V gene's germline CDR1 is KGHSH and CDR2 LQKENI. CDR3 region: CASSPGGTVSYEQYF. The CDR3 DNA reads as TGTGCCAGCTCACCAGGCGGGACTGTCTCCTACGAGCAGTACTTC.

CDR3 coding DNA: TGTGCCAGTAGTATTGGAACAGGGCTCGGCTACGAGCAGTACTTC. This encodes CASSIGTGLGYEQYF. This chain connects TRBV19 to TRBJ2-7; a weak D match, TRBD1 (6 bases). The CDR3 extends over 15 amino acids. Germline V gene sequence: CDR1 LNHDA, CDR2 SQIVND (reference sequence). Trimming cost V 3 bases and J 3 bases, with 15 bases left between them.

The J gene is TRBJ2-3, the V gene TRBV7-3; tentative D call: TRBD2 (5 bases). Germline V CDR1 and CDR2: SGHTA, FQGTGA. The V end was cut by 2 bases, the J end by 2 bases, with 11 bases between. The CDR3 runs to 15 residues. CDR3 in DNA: TGTGCCAGCAGCTTAGTTGCGGGTTCCACAGATACGCAGTATTTT. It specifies CASSLVAGSTDTQYF.